Listed here are 13 T cell receptor beta chains from one sample, sequenced in a study of lymphopenia after photon versus proton radiotherapy. The repertoire was sequenced with immunoSEQ multiplex PCR; TCRdb's copy has only in-frame clones and lacks some. The repertoire holds tens of thousands of clones, over 70% seen once, with under 1.5% in the top ten. Sequenced material: peripheral blood, taken from a patient treated with proton-based radiotherapy. Receptors were obtained from a man in his sixties with pancreatic cancer.

This clone turned up a few times. This rearrangement joins TRBV30 to TRBJ2-1, with D possibly matching TRBD2 (6 bases). Germline CDR1 is GTSNPN and CDR2 is SVGIG (reference sequence). The length of the CDR3 is 13 residues. Between the trimmed V and J ends, which lost 7 bases and 4 bases, there was a span of 14 bases. CDR3: CASSSEGYNEQFF. Here the CDR3 DNA reads TGTGCCTCCTCTAGCGAGGGATACAATGAGCAGTTCTTC.

The rearrangement uses TRBV4-1 and TRBJ1-5, with D tentatively TRBD1 (5 bases). Deletions cut 0 bases from V and 0 bases from J, with 15 bases between. CDR1 is MGHRA, CDR2 YSYEKL, per germline. This CDR3 is 18 amino acids long. CDR3 bases: TGCGCCAGCAGCCAAGATAGAGGGGCAGCCGATAGCAATCAGCCCCAGCATTTT. This codes for CASSQDRGAADSNQPQHF.

The chain has TRBV28 and TRBJ2-7, with 7 bases lining up with TRBD2. The CDR3 length is 14 residues. V shed 5 bases, J shed 3 bases, and the junction held 7 bases outside the gene matches. Germline CDR1 is MDHEN and CDR2 is SYDVKM. The DNA of the CDR3 is TGTGCCAGCAGTACAGCGGGAACTCTCTACGAGCAGTACTTC. Its translation is CASSTAGTLYEQYF.

The J gene is TRBJ2-3, the V gene TRBV9; no definite D call. The CDR3 is 12 residues long. V was trimmed by 0 bases and J by 7 bases, leaving 6 bases between them. The germline V gene has CDR1 SGDLS and CDR2 YYNGEE. The CDR3: CASSVDGNTQYF. The CDR3, as DNA: TGTGCCAGCAGCGTAGATGGGAATACGCAGTATTTT.

This rearrangement joins TRBV5-1 to TRBJ2-1; D gene unclear. V gave up 7 bases and J gave up 5 bases, with 16 bases separating them. Germline CDR1 is SGHRS and CDR2 is YFSETQ. CDR3 length equals 14 residues. The CDR3 here is CASRRTVDNNEQFF. The CDR3 nucleotides are TGCGCCAGCCGCCGGACGGTCGATAACAATGAGCAGTTCTTC. Using reference TRBV5-1 and TRBJ2-1 for the parts outside the CDR3, the full variable domain is KAGVTQTPRYLIKTRGQQVTLSCSPISGHRSVSWYQQTPGQGLQFLFEYFSETQRNKGNFPGRFSGRQFSNSRSEMNVSTLELGDSALYLCASRRTVDNNEQFFGPGTRLTVL.

The chain couples TRBV6-6 to TRBJ2-3; D unresolved. The CDR3 has 13 residues. Trimming took off 5 bases at V and 4 bases at J, with 10 bases between the two ends. Germline V gene data show CDR1 as MNHNY and CDR2 as SVGAGI (reference sequence). The CDR3 here is CASSAFGADTQYF. As DNA, the CDR3 is TGTGCCAGCAGTGCCTTTGGGGCAGATACGCAGTATTTT.

This sequence joins TRBV4-2 and TRBJ2-7, with D tentatively TRBD1 (6 bases). This CDR3 is 16 amino acids long. V was clipped by 0 bases and J by 1 base, with 13 bases between them. CDR1 LGHNA and CDR2 YNFKEQ come from the germline V gene. In DNA form, the CDR3 reads TGTGCCAGCAGCCAAGATTCGCAGGGGTCATCCTACGAGCAGTACTTC. It codes for CASSQDSQGSSYEQYF.

V usage is TRBV10-3 and J usage is TRBJ2-7; D is unresolved. V was trimmed by 4 bases and J by 2 bases, leaving 9 bases between them. Germline V gives CDR1 ENHRY, CDR2 SYGVKD. The CDR3 totals 13 residues. The CDR3 sequence is CAISVQVTYEQYF. For the CDR3, the DNA is TGTGCCATCAGTGTGCAGGTAACCTACGAGCAGTACTTC.

This chain joins TRBV2 and TRBJ1-5, with 8 bases that match TRBD1. Trimming at V came to 4 bases and at J to 3 bases, leaving 8 bases not matched to a gene. CDR1 is SNHLY, CDR2 FYNNEI, per germline. The CDR3 spans 16 residues. CDR3 DNA sequence: TGTGCCAGCAGTGGGGGACAGGCCCTTTCCAATCAGCCCCAGCATTTT. This encodes CASSGGQALSNQPQHF.

The chain combines TRBV29-1 with TRBJ2-7, with D perhaps TRBD2 (6 bases). Germline CDR1 SQVTM, CDR2 ANQGSEA. CDR3 length: 15 amino acids. The V end lost 3 bases, the J end lost 0 bases, and 15 bases lay between the germline ends. This CDR3 is CSVEVRRDVSYEQYF. DNA for the CDR3: TGCAGCGTTGAGGTTAGGCGGGACGTCTCCTACGAGCAGTACTTC.

The rearrangement joins TRBV19 to TRBJ1-5; D remains ambiguous. This CDR3 is 14 amino acids long. Trimming removed 1 base at V and 3 bases at J, with 7 bases between. The germline CDR1 and CDR2 sequences are LNHDA and SQIVND (reference sequence). The CDR3 loop reads CASSIGADNQPQHF. Here the CDR3 DNA reads TGTGCCAGTAGTATAGGGGCGGACAATCAGCCCCAGCATTTT. Full variable domain (missing parts from reference TRBV19 and TRBJ1-5): DGGITQSPKYLFRKEGQNVTLSCEQNLNHDAMYWYRQDPGQGLRLIYYSQIVNDFQKGDIAEGYSVSREKKESFPLTVTSAQKNPTAFYLCASSIGADNQPQHFGDGTRLSIL.

V and J are TRBV10-3 and TRBJ2-3, with D tentatively TRBD1 or TRBD2 (5 bases each). Germline V lookup: CDR1 ENHRY, CDR2 SYGVKD. The CDR3 totals 15 residues. Between the trimmed V and J ends, which lost 10 bases and 2 bases, there was a span of 19 bases. The CDR3 loop reads CATMGPAGATDTQYF. The CDR3 DNA sequence: TGTGCCACTATGGGACCTGCCGGGGCCACAGATACGCAGTATTTT.

The rearrangement links TRBV7-2 to TRBJ2-7, with 9 bases matching TRBD2. The CDR3 totals 15 residues. V lost 4 bases to trimming and J lost 6 bases; unmatched junction nucleotides: 10. Germline V gene lookup returns CDR1 SGHTA and CDR2 FQGNSA. CDR3 DNA: TGTGCCAGCAGCTATCGGAGGGCTAGCGGGACCGAGCAGTACTTC. It is translated as CASSYRRASGTEQYF.